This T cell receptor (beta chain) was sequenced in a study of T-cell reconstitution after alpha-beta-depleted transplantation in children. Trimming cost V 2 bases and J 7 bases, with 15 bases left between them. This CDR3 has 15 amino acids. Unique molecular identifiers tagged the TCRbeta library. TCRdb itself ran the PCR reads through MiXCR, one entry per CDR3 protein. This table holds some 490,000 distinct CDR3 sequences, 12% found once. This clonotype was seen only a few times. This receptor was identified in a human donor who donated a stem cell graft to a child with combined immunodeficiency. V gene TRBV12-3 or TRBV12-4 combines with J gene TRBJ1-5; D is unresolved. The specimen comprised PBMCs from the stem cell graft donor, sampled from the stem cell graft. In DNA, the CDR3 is TGTGCCAGCAGTTTACACGGTTCTACCGGGCAGCCCCAGCATTTT. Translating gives CASSLHGSTGQPQHF.